This entry lists 26 T cell receptor beta chains sequenced from one sample in a study of blood T cell repertoires in COVID-19. Repertoires were generated with immunoSEQ multiplex PCR, while TCRdb's copy carries only in-frame clones and drops some. The sample lists approximately 350,000 clones; about nine tenths were seen once. Sequenced input: peripheral blood. These TCRs come from a woman aged 65 to 85 with COVID-19, enrolled during active disease.

Points on this clone: The same CDR3 is also encoded by other DNA sequences in this sample. V usage is TRBV9 and J usage is TRBJ2-1, with D tentatively TRBD2 (6 bases). V lost 0 bases to trimming and J lost 4 bases, with 11 bases between them. Germline V gives CDR1 SGDLS, CDR2 YYNGEE. This CDR3 contains 15 residues. The CDR3 nucleotides are TGTGCCAGCAGCGTAGATAGCGGACCTTACAATGAGCAGTTCTTC. Its translation is CASSVDSGPYNEQFF.

The chain is built from TRBV7-9 and TRBJ2-1, with 10 bases lining up with TRBD2. J was trimmed by 4 bases and V by 4 bases; bases with no gene match: 1. The CDR3 sequence is 14 residues long. Germline-derived CDR1 and CDR2 are SEHNR and FQNEAQ (reference sequence). CDR3 sequence (DNA): TGTGCCAGCAGCTGGACTAGCGGTTACAATGAGCAGTTCTTC. The encoded protein is CASSWTSGYNEQFF.

Comments on this clone: Within the sample, other DNA sequences also encode this same CDR3. The chain couples TRBV29-1 to TRBJ1-1; no firm D call. The CDR3 is 12 amino acids. CDR1 is SQVTM, CDR2 ANQGSEA, per germline. The V end was cut by 4 bases, the J end by 1 base, with 7 bases between. The CDR3 region has the DNA TGCAGCGTTGGTCGGGGGAACACTGAAGCTTTCTTT. Translating gives CSVGRGNTEAFF.

This clone was observed once. The chain links TRBV10-2 to TRBJ2-1; 13 bases map to TRBD2. The CDR3 covers 17 residues. CDR1 and CDR2 from the germline V gene are WSHSY and SAAADI. The V gene end was trimmed by 4 bases and the J gene end by 3 bases; junction bases not matched to a gene: 6. The CDR3 sequence is CASSGLAGGYVYNEQFF. CDR3 nucleotides: TGCGCCAGCAGTGGACTAGCGGGGGGATACGTCTACAATGAGCAGTTCTTC.

The chain recombines TRBV10-1 with TRBJ2-5, with D perhaps TRBD2 (6 bases). This CDR3 comprises 14 residues. Trimming took off 0 bases at V and 5 bases at J, with 10 bases between the two ends. Germline V lookup: CDR1 WNHNN, CDR2 SYGVQD (reference sequence). CDR3 nucleotides: TGCGCCAGCAGTGAGTCCCCGGGGGATGAGACCCAGTACTTC. Its protein is CASSESPGDETQYF.

The chain combines TRBV9 with TRBJ1-2, with TRBD1 matching 7 bases. The length of the CDR3 is 15 residues. The germline gives CDR1 SGDLS, CDR2 YYNGEE. V was pared by 4 bases and J by 4 bases, with 10 bases of the junction left unmatched. In DNA, the CDR3 is TGTGCCAGCAGCCCGGGGACAGTATCCTCCTATGGCTACACCTTC. Its translation: CASSPGTVSSYGYTF. Looking up the rest from reference TRBV9 and TRBJ1-2 gives the full variable domain: DSGVTQTPKHLITATGQRVTLRCSPRSGDLSVYWYQQSLDQGLQFLIQYYNGEERAKGNILERFSAQQFPDLHSELNLSSLELGDSALYFCASSPGTVSSYGYTFGSGTRLTVV.

The rearrangement links TRBV12-5 to TRBJ2-3; 10 positions match TRBD1. The CDR3 sequence is 14 residues long. Per germline, CDR1 LGHNT and CDR2 FRNRAP. V lost 1 base and J lost 6; bases outside the gene matches: 1. The CDR3 spells CASGLGQGADTQYF. The CDR3 bases are TGTGCTAGTGGTTTGGGACAGGGGGCCGATACGCAGTATTTT.

The genes are TRBV4-1 and TRBJ1-3; 8 bases line up with TRBD1. V trimming: 4 bases; J trimming: 2 bases; junction bases outside the gene matches: 7. Per the germline V gene, CDR1 is MGHRA and CDR2 is YSYEKL. The CDR3 covers 16 residues. DNA of the CDR3: TGCGCCAGCAGCCCCGGACAGGGTCGTACTGGAAACACCATATATTTT. Its translation is CASSPGQGRTGNTIYF.

The V and J genes are TRBV6-4 and TRBJ2-7, with 7 bases matching TRBD1. Looked up from germline, CDR1 is MRHNA and CDR2 is SNTAGT. With 7 bases clipped from V and 1 base from J, the junction kept 16 bases outside the gene matches. There are 17 residues in the CDR3. The CDR3 DNA reads TGTGCCAGCATCGCCTGCCGTGGGACAGACGTTTCCTACGAGCAGTACTTC. It yields the protein CASIACRGTDVSYEQYF.

The gene calls are TRBV5-4 and TRBJ2-3, with D maybe TRBD1 (5 bases). CDR3 size: 14 residues. The germline CDR1 and CDR2 sequences are SGHNT and YYREEE (reference sequence). V was cut by 1 base and J by 4 bases, with 10 bases left in between. The CDR3 DNA reads TGTGCCAGCAGCTTGTCCCTAGGGGCAGATACGCAGTATTTT. Translation gives CASSLSLGADTQYF.

This chain links TRBV4-3 with TRBJ1-1; D is uncertain. CDR1 LGHNA and CDR2 YSLEER come from the germline V gene. This CDR3 region has 14 residues. V lost 0 bases and J lost 7, with 12 bases in between. The DNA of the CDR3 is TGCGCCAGCAGCCAAGATCGGAGGGCGCTTGAAGCTTTCTTT. Protein sequence: CASSQDRRALEAFF.

The chain has TRBV7-2 and TRBJ1-2; D possibly corresponds to TRBD1 (5 bases). The V gene's germline CDR1 is SGHTA and CDR2 FQGNSA. V lost 5 bases, J lost 8 bases, and 21 bases lay in between. This CDR3 is 15 amino acids long. The CDR3 loop is CASSPSGVRNGGYTF. CDR3 coding DNA: TGTGCCAGCAGCCCTTCGGGGGTCAGAAATGGGGGCTACACCTTC.

CDR3 nucleotides: TGTGCCAGAAGCTTAGCCCGGGACAATAATAGCAATCAGCCCCAGCATTTT. Protein sequence: CARSLARDNNSNQPQHF. The chain combines TRBV7-5 with TRBJ1-5; whether TRBD1, the table's D call, matches the DNA was not checked. TRBV7-5 is an annotated pseudogene. The CDR3 totals 17 residues.

This chain connects TRBV30 to TRBJ2-7; unclear D gene. With 1 base removed from V and 3 bases from J, the gap between germline ends came to 13 bases. The CDR3 sequence is 14 residues long. The germline CDR1 and CDR2 sequences are GTSNPN and SVGIG (reference sequence). The CDR3 protein is CAWSEEGGLYEQYF. The DNA of the CDR3 is TGTGCCTGGAGTGAGGAAGGTGGGCTCTACGAGCAGTACTTC.

This clone was seen a few times. The rearrangement links TRBV9 to TRBJ1-6; 7 nucleotides agree with TRBD1. In germline, CDR1 is SGDLS, CDR2 YYNGEE. V trimming: 2 bases; J trimming: 6 bases; junction bases outside the gene matches: 5. The CDR3 extends over 15 amino acids. In nucleotides, the CDR3 is TGTGCCAGCAGCGTCTACAGGGGTGGTAATTCACCCCTCCACTTT. Encoded protein: CASSVYRGGNSPLHF.

The rearrangement uses TRBV30 and TRBJ2-6, with 7 bases identical to TRBD2. V dropped 6 bases and J dropped 1; count of bases not matched to a gene: 9. Germline assignment: CDR1 GTSNPN and CDR2 SVGIG (reference sequence). The CDR3 extends over 16 amino acids. The CDR3 spells CACPVKGGSGANVLTF. CDR3 coding DNA: TGTGCCTGCCCTGTTAAGGGAGGGTCTGGGGCCAACGTCCTGACTTTC. The entire variable domain, with the rest obtained from reference TRBV30 and TRBJ2-6, is as follows: SQTIHQWPATLVQPVGSPLSLECTVEGTSNPNLYWYRQAAGRGLQLLFYSVGIGQISSEVPQNLSASRPQDRQFILSSKKLLLSDSGFYLCACPVKGGSGANVLTFGAGSRLTVL.

DNA for the CDR3: TGCAGCGTGAGGACAATTCGCACAGATACGCAGTATTTT. Residues: CSVRTIRTDTQYF. This chain joins TRBV29-1 and TRBJ2-3, with a tentative D call TRBD1 (5 bases). V lost 6 bases and J 1 base, leaving 11 bases between the germline ends. This CDR3 comprises 13 residues. The germline V gene has CDR1 SQVTM and CDR2 ANQGSEA.

This clone was found once. This sequence joins TRBV7-9 and TRBJ1-3, with D unresolved. With 4 bases removed from V and 9 bases from J, the gap between germline ends came to 13 bases. The CDR3 has 13 residues. CDR1 and CDR2 from the germline V gene are SEHNR and FQNEAQ (reference sequence). DNA of the CDR3: TGTGCCAGCAGCTCCCCTCAGGCGATCACCATATATTTT. Protein sequence: CASSSPQAITIYF.

The chain links TRBV6-5 to TRBJ1-2, with D uncertain. The CDR3 is 13 amino acids. With 0 bases removed from V and 3 bases from J, the gap between germline ends came to 5 bases. The germline V gene encodes CDR1 MNHEY and CDR2 SVGAGI. The chain's CDR3 is CASSYSFYYGYTF. The CDR3, as DNA: TGTGCCAGCAGTTACTCGTTCTACTATGGCTACACCTTC.

CDR3 sequence reads: CASSLGQGLAFF. CDR3 sequence (DNA): TGTGCCAGCAGCTTGGGACAGGGGTTAGCTTTCTTT. The rearrangement links TRBV5-6 to TRBJ1-1; 8 bases agree with TRBD1. The germline V gene has CDR1 SGHDT and CDR2 YYEEEE. V lost 0 bases and J lost 10; bases outside the gene matches: 2. The CDR3 is 12 amino acids. The whole variable domain, remainder taken from reference TRBV5-6 and TRBJ1-1, is DAGVTQSPTHLIKTRGQQVTLRCSPKSGHDTVSWYQQALGQGPQFIFQYYEEEERQRGNFPDRFSGHQFPNYSSELNVNALLLGDSALYLCASSLGQGLAFFGQGTRLTVV.

The chain joins TRBV7-9 to TRBJ1-3; 7 bases map to TRBD1. Trimming at V came to 5 bases and at J to 0 bases, leaving 10 bases not matched to a gene. From germline, CDR1 is SEHNR and CDR2 FQNEAQ (reference sequence). The CDR3 contains 17 residues. The DNA for the CDR3 is TGTGCCAGCAGCCTCGGACAGGCCCTTTACTCTGGAAACACCATATATTTT. It is translated as CASSLGQALYSGNTIYF.

The chain employs TRBV5-4 and TRBJ1-2; maybe TRBD1 (6 bases). Germline loops: CDR1 SGHNT, CDR2 YYREEE (reference sequence). The CDR3 is 15 residues long. V was cut by 0 bases and J by 3 bases, with 12 bases left in between. The CDR3 here is CASSLATGGYYGYTF. The CDR3 DNA reads as TGTGCCAGCAGCTTGGCGACAGGTGGTTACTATGGCTACACCTTC. Full variable domain (missing parts from reference TRBV5-4 and TRBJ1-2): ETGVTQSPTHLIKTRGQQVTLRCSSQSGHNTVSWYQQALGQGPQFIFQYYREEENGRGNFPPRFSGLQFPNYSSELNVNALELDDSALYLCASSLATGGYYGYTFGSGTRLTVV.

In this sample, this clone turned up many times. The J gene is TRBJ1-1, the V gene TRBV5-6; TRBD1 is a possible D gene (5 bases). The ends were cut back, 4 bases at V and 4 bases at J, with 11 bases in the middle. Germline lookup yields CDR1 SGHDT and CDR2 YYEEEE. The CDR3 runs 13 residues. For the CDR3, the DNA is TGTGCCAGCAGCCCAGGGTATGGCACTGAAGCTTTCTTT. Its protein is CASSPGYGTEAFF.

Details on this clone: The sample holds other DNA sequences that translate to the same CDR3. The CDR3 here is CASSPNRGNTEAFF. In DNA, the CDR3 is TGTGCCAGCTCACCGAACAGGGGGAACACTGAAGCTTTCTTT. This rearrangement joins TRBV18 to TRBJ1-1, with TRBD1 matching over 7 bases. Looked up from germline, CDR1 is KGHSH and CDR2 is LQKENI. The length of the CDR3 is 14 residues. V shed 3 bases, J shed 1 base, and the junction held 2 bases outside the gene matches.

The V gene is TRBV7-9, the J gene TRBJ1-2; D remains unclear. V shed 5 bases and J shed 3 bases, with 7 bases lying between them. The CDR3 covers 12 residues. Germline V lookup: CDR1 SEHNR, CDR2 FQNEAQ (reference sequence). The CDR3 spells CASSRQDYGYTF. The CDR3 DNA follows: TGTGCCAGCAGCAGGCAGGACTATGGCTACACCTTC.

The rearrangement uses TRBV19 and TRBJ1-3; D call uncertain. Germline V gene lookup returns CDR1 LNHDA and CDR2 SQIVND (reference sequence). The CDR3 extends over 11 amino acids. Trimming pared 3 bases from V and 9 bases from J, leaving 6 bases between. CDR3 bases: TGTGCCAGTAGTATCCGGGGCACCATATATTTT. Translation: CASSIRGTIYF.